This TCR beta chain was retrieved from a study of T cells after somatic rescue of genetic block. This CDR3 comprises 15 residues. Trimming at V came to 2 bases and at J to 4 bases, leaving 6 bases not matched to a gene. Per germline, CDR1 MNHNY and CDR2 SVGAGI (reference sequence). Data came from immunoSEQ multiplex PCR; TCRdb stores just in-frame clones and leaves some out. Here the sample spans 55,000 to 75,000 clones, around 93% being singletons. Sequencing input: peripheral blood mononuclear cells (PBMCs). This receptor was identified in a man aged 35-49 years. The genes are TRBV6-6 and TRBJ2-7, with TRBD1 matching over 9 bases. The CDR3 reads CASSYPGQGGYEQYF. CDR3 nucleotide sequence: TGTGCCAGCAGTTACCCGGGACAGGGAGGGTACGAGCAGTACTTC.